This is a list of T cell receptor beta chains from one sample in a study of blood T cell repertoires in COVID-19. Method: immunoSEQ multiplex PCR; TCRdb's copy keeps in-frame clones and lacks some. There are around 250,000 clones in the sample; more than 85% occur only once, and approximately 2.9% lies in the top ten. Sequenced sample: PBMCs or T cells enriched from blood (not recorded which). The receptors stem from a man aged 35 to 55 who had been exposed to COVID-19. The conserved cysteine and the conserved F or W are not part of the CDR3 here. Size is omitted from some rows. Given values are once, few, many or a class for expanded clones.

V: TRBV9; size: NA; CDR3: ASSVGTLNNEQF
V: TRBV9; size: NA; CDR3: ASSSGQGVGVLF
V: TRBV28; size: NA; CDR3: AIRGQGSEQY
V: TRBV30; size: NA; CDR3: AWSLGAGGSSYNEQF
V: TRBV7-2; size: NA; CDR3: ASSLGTAFQETQY
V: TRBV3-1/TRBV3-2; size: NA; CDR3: ASSPSRERRGDEQF
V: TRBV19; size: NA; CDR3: ASSIDWDREDSPLH
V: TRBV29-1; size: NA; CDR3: SVQLLGLAGGPRF
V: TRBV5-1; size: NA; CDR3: ASSLVTEGVTEAF
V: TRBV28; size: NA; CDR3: ASSSMDWNTEAF
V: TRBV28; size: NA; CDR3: ATGGRGGYGYT
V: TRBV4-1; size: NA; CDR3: ASSQGQGHSGNTIY
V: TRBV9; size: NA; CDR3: ASSGGQGSDTQY
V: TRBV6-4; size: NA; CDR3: ASSSGSGTGELF
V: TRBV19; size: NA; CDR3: ASSMSRNTEAF
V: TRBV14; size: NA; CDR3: ASSLVGTGIYEQY
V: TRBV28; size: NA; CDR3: ASSYRDSSRGREHTEAF
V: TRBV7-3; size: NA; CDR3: ASSLGGTVGDTQY
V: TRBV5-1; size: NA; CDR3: ASSLRPQGDTGELF
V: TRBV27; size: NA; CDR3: ASSFLSGGYSYEQY
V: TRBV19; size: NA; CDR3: ASSIDINYGYT
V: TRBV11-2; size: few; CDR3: ASSPGRLLNEKLF
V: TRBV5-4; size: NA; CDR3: ASSQPGTANTEAF
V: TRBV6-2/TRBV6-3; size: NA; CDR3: ASSYFLARNEQF
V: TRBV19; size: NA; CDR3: ARISEGGDTQY
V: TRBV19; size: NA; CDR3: ASSPWGDRGPEQY
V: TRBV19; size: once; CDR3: ASSTGTPFSYEQY
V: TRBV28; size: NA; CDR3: ASSASSGRYSNEQF
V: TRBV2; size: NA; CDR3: ASRSHPGTALGAKNIQY
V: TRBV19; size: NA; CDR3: ASSPEGESGQY
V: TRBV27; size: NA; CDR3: ASSLSSGYGYT
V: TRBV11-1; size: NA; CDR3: ASSLPQRDADNEQF
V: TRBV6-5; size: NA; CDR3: ASSYSGIGNQPQH
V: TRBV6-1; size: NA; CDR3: ASSDWRQGNSYEQY
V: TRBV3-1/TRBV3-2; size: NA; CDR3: ASSRGTNNQPQH
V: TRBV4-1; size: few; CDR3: ASSQEGGGVWPQH
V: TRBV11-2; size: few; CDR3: ASSSLWRGNYGYT